This T cell receptor beta chain is drawn from a study of blood T cell repertoires in COVID-19. Clones were sequenced by immunoSEQ multiplex PCR, and TCRdb holds only the in-frame ones, with some missing. The sample carries approximately 100,000 clones, around 89% recorded once. This CDR3 has 15 residues. The junction had 4 bases not matched to a gene; V was cut back by 2 bases and J by 2 bases. From germline, CDR1 is SGHKS and CDR2 YYEKEE (reference sequence). Specimen: peripheral blood. This rearrangement joins TRBV5-5 to TRBJ1-1, with 9 bases lining up with TRBD1. The receptor was derived from a human donor with acute or convalescent COVID-19. The donor label of this sample is uncertain. CDR3 nucleotide sequence: TGTGCCAGCAGCTTCGGACAGGGGACAAACACTGAAGCTTTCTTT. Translated, it gives CASSFGQGTNTEAFF.